This TCR beta chain derives from a study of CD8+CD57+ T cells in acquired aplastic anemia. Study-wide background: Sorted CD4+ and CD8+ cells gave a mean 3.2 ug DNA, range about 0.19 to 27.4 ug. General study results and limits: Patients and controls had CD8+ Simpson's diversity values that were not significantly distinct. Found in both controls and patients were 25 to 35 CD8+ CDR3 sequences.

This CDR3 is 15 amino acids long. Between the trimmed V and J ends, which lost 3 bases and 8 bases, there was a span of 17 bases. The V gene's germline CDR1 is LNHDA and CDR2 SQIVND (reference sequence). Sequenced patients had shown CD8+CD57+ cell expansion by flow cytometry. All patients had severe acquired aplastic anemia. Both TCR beta VDJ combination and CDR3 sequence profiling were carried out. Genomic DNA was the template for this profiling. TCRdb recomputed calls from the reads with MiXCR, one row per CDR3 protein. Of over 150,000 distinct CDR3 sequences listed, 70% to 80% are singletons. This clonotype was detected once. Its antigen remains unidentified.

The clonotype was recovered from a human donor with aplastic anemia. The material sequenced was sorted CD4+, CD8+, or CD8+CD57+ T cells (not recorded which) from PBMCs. The rearrangement uses TRBV19 and TRBJ2-1; D possibly uses TRBD1 or TRBD2 (5 bases each). The CDR3 sequence is CASSMAGSGYYEQFF. CDR3 DNA sequence: TGTGCCAGTAGTATGGCAGGGAGTGGTTACTATGAGCAGTTCTTC.